This T cell receptor (beta chain) stems from a study of blood T cell repertoires in COVID-19. Whole-study context: Sites across the United States, Italy and Spain contributed samples from acute and convalescent COVID-19. The analysed material was cDNA or gDNA that came from T cells, B-cell-depleted T cells, or PBMCs.

In the authors' workflow: Amplification of reference gene primers was used by the study to estimate nucleated cell counts. The repertoire was sequenced with immunoSEQ multiplex PCR; TCRdb's copy has only in-frame clones and lacks some. V and J calls and clone size are given by that table; D and trimming were obtained from the DNA. The table shows approximately 150,000 clones, with approximately 86% occurring only once. Sequenced material: peripheral blood. The source of this sequence is a woman in her fifties or sixties with acute or convalescent COVID-19.

CDR3 coding DNA: TGCAGCGTTGCCGGGATTATTGGGCTGGACTATGGCTACACCTTC. This codes for CSVAGIIGLDYGYTF. The chain carries TRBV29-1 and TRBJ1-2; unclear D gene. In germline, CDR1 is SQVTM, CDR2 ANQGSEA. This CDR3 spans 15 amino acids. The V gene lost 4 bases and the J gene lost 3 bases, with 18 bases spanning the gap.